One TCR beta chain is described in this entry. The sample is drawn from a study of blood T cell repertoires in COVID-19. Study-level background: T cells, B-cell-depleted T cells, or PBMCs supplied cDNA or gDNA.

TCRdb's table, derived via immunoSEQ multiplex PCR, lists solely in-frame clones and lacks some. The profile shows around 360,000 clones, 70% to 90% of them singletons. The TCR sequence derives from a woman in her 30s with COVID-19, enrolled during active disease. The specimen was peripheral blood.

Here the CDR3 reads CASSERRADQETQYF. The CDR3 nucleotides read TGCGCCAGCAGTGAGAGGAGGGCGGACCAAGAGACCCAGTACTTC. The V and J genes are TRBV10-2 and TRBJ2-5, with a weak D call TRBD2 (6 bases). This CDR3 has 15 residues. Per germline, CDR1 WSHSY and CDR2 SAAADI. V lost 2 bases and J 0 bases, leaving 10 bases between the germline ends.